The next 16 T cell receptor beta chains were all read from a single sample in a study of neurological immune-mediated disorders. Each CDR3 protein is one row after TCRdb ran MiXCR on the 5' RACE reads. In the table there are 28,000 or so distinct CDR3 sequences, 20% to 25% of which are singletons. Sequenced: PBMCs. The receptors stem from a woman aged 60 to 75 in good health.

This clonotype was seen ten or more times. The rearrangement joins TRBV7-7 to TRBJ2-3, with 9 bases fitting TRBD2. The J segment lost 3 bases and the V segment lost 5 bases, leaving 6 bases of the junction unmatched. Germline CDR1 is SSHAT and CDR2 is FNYEAQ (reference sequence). The CDR3 has 15 residues. This chain's CDR3 is CASSLSGGRTDTQYF. The CDR3 DNA reads TGTGCCAGCAGCCTTAGCGGGGGAAGAACAGATACGCAGTATTTT.

This clonotype is medium-sized. This sequence joins TRBV20-1 and TRBJ1-4; D is perhaps TRBD1 (6 bases). There are 13 residues in the CDR3. V shed 3 bases and J shed 3 bases, with 8 bases lying between them. Germline V gene lookup returns CDR1 DFQATT and CDR2 SNEGSKA (reference sequence). The CDR3, as DNA: TGCAGTGCTAGGGACAGTTCTAATGAAAAACTGTTTTTT. This encodes CSARDSSNEKLFF.

This clonotype was detected ten times or more. The J gene is TRBJ2-5, the V gene TRBV7-3; D possibly matches TRBD1 or TRBD2 (5 bases each). V was shortened by 5 bases and J by 4 bases, with 17 bases between the two germline ends. The CDR3 totals 15 residues. Germline V gene data show CDR1 as SGHTA and CDR2 as FQGTGA. CDR3 region: CASSPGGAGGETQYF. As DNA, the CDR3 is TGTGCCAGCAGCCCAGGTGGGGCTGGGGGAGAGACCCAGTACTTC. The full variable domain, rest sourced from reference TRBV7-3 and TRBJ2-5, is GAGVSQTPSNKVTEKGKYVELRCDPISGHTALYWYRQSLGQGPEFLIYFQGTGAADDSGLPNDRFFAVRPEGSVSTLKIQRTERGDSAVYLCASSPGGAGGETQYFGPGTRLLVL.

This clonotype was seen ten or more times. The rearrangement links TRBV5-1 to TRBJ2-1; TRBD2 matches 12 bases. This CDR3 is 15 amino acids long. Germline V CDR1 and CDR2: SGHRS, YFSETQ. The J segment lost 6 bases and the V segment lost 3 bases, leaving 4 bases of the junction unmatched. The CDR3 is CASSSLAGGGNEQFF. As DNA, the CDR3 is TGCGCCAGCAGCTCCCTAGCGGGGGGGGGCAATGAGCAGTTCTTC.

CDR3 amino acids: CATSDAGDIKNIQYF. The CDR3 region has the DNA TGTGCCACCAGTGATGCGGGCGACATCAAAAACATTCAGTACTTC. The chain joins TRBV24-1 to TRBJ2-4; D might be TRBD2 (5 bases). Germline loops: CDR1 KGHDR, CDR2 SFDVKD. Deletions cut 3 bases from V and 3 bases from J, with 11 bases between. CDR3 size: 15 residues.

This clonotype was observed many times. The J gene is TRBJ1-5, the V gene TRBV6-2 or TRBV6-3; D not resolved. V dropped 4 bases and J dropped 5 bases, with 15 bases sitting between them. This CDR3 spans 15 amino acids. Germline V gene sequence: CDR1 MNHEY, CDR2 SVGEGT. The CDR3 here is CASSWLGSLDQPQHF. CDR3 bases: TGTGCCAGCAGTTGGTTAGGGTCTCTCGATCAGCCCCAGCATTTT.

CDR3 residues: CAISEPPGSGSSNYNEQFF. The CDR3 DNA sequence: TGTGCCATCAGTGAGCCACCGGGTAGCGGGAGCTCCAACTACAATGAGCAGTTCTTC. The chain recombines TRBV10-3 with TRBJ2-1; 9 bases align to TRBD2. V lost 2 bases and J lost 3; bases outside the gene matches: 14. Per the germline V gene, CDR1 is ENHRY and CDR2 is SYGVKD. The CDR3 totals 19 residues.

The chain employs TRBV4-1 and TRBJ2-1; 7 bases are a match to TRBD2. Germline V lookup: CDR1 MGHRA, CDR2 YSYEKL. V lost 4 bases to trimming and J lost 7 bases; unmatched junction nucleotides: 10. CDR3 size: 15 residues. CDR3 region: CASSLERGPLNEQFF. CDR3 in DNA: TGCGCCAGCAGCCTAGAGCGGGGTCCCTTAAATGAGCAGTTCTTC.

This rearrangement joins TRBV20-1 to TRBJ2-1; D unclear. V was cut by 2 bases and J by 7 bases, with 9 bases left in between. CDR3 length: 12 amino acids. CDR1 and CDR2 from the germline V gene are DFQATT and SNEGSKA (reference sequence). CDR3 amino acids: CSARHDQNEQFF. Here the CDR3 DNA reads TGCAGTGCTAGACATGACCAAAATGAGCAGTTCTTC.

This clonotype was observed at least ten times. The chain uses TRBV5-1 and TRBJ2-1; 11 bases fit TRBD2. The germline gives CDR1 SGHRS, CDR2 YFSETQ. This CDR3 is 13 amino acids long. V lost 5 bases to trimming and J lost 15 bases; unmatched junction nucleotides: 10. CDR3: CASSLAGGPPRFF. As DNA, the CDR3 is TGCGCCAGCAGTCTAGCGGGGGGCCCCCCGCGGTTCTTC. Full variable domain (remainder filled in from reference TRBV5-1 and TRBJ2-1): KAGVTQTPRYLIKTRGQQVTLSCSPISGHRSVSWYQQTPGQGLQFLFEYFSETQRNKGNFPGRFSGRQFSNSRSEMNVSTLELGDSALYLCASSLAGGPPRFFGPGTRLTVL.

This clonotype was observed once. The CDR3 nucleotides are TGCAGTGCTAGAGAGGGACTCAATCAGCTCCGGCATTTT. It yields the protein CSAREGLNQLRHF. The chain carries TRBV20-1 and TRBJ1-5; D might be TRBD1 (5 bases). The CDR3 sequence is 13 residues long. The germline V gene encodes CDR1 DFQATT and CDR2 SNEGSKA (reference sequence). V was clipped by 0 bases and J by 15 bases, with 18 bases between them.

There are many counts of this clonotype. The chain combines TRBV7-2 with TRBJ2-1; 13 nucleotides agree with TRBD2. Germline-derived CDR1 and CDR2 are SGHTA and FQGNSA. The CDR3 is 15 residues long. V dropped 6 bases and J dropped 7; count of bases not matched to a gene: 6. The CDR3 spells CASRRPGLAGNEQFF. The CDR3 DNA is TGTGCCAGCAGACGGCCGGGACTAGCGGGGAATGAGCAGTTCTTC.

This chain joins TRBV28 and TRBJ1-6; possible D gene TRBD1, 5 bases. The V end was cut by 9 bases, the J end by 1 base, with 13 bases between. This CDR3 has 15 residues. The germline gives CDR1 MDHEN, CDR2 SYDVKM. The CDR3: CASLKGSSYNSPLHF. The CDR3 DNA reads TGTGCCAGTCTAAAGGGGAGTTCCTATAATTCACCCCTCCACTTT.

This clonotype appeared many times. V gene TRBV9 combines with J gene TRBJ2-7; D may be TRBD1 or TRBD2 (5 bases each). V was shortened by 0 bases and J by 3 bases, with 10 bases between the two germline ends. The V gene's germline CDR1 is SGDLS and CDR2 YYNGEE. CDR3 size: 14 residues. The CDR3 here is CASSVERGGYEQYF. CDR3 sequence (DNA): TGTGCCAGCAGCGTAGAGAGGGGCGGCTACGAGCAGTACTTC.

This CDR3 is CASSLEWTGETQYF. Here the CDR3 DNA reads TGTGCCAGCAGCTTAGAGTGGACTGGGGAGACCCAGTACTTC. The chain has TRBV11-2 and TRBJ2-5, with D perhaps TRBD2 (5 bases). V was trimmed by 0 bases and J by 5 bases, leaving 10 bases between them. Germline V gene sequence: CDR1 SGHAT, CDR2 FQNNGV. The length of the CDR3 is 14 residues.

This clonotype was detected ten times or more. The rearrangement uses TRBV4-3 and TRBJ2-2; D gene unclear. V was clipped by 0 bases and J by 5 bases, with 10 bases between them. The CDR3 spans 15 residues. Germline V gives CDR1 LGHNA, CDR2 YSLEER. The CDR3 DNA reads TGCGCCAGCAGCCAAGACGCACAGTCTACCGGGGAGCTGTTTTTT. As protein: CASSQDAQSTGELFF.